These 25 T cell receptor beta chains were sequenced from one sample in a study of blood T cell repertoires in COVID-19. Libraries were prepared by immunoSEQ multiplex PCR; TCRdb keeps only in-frame clonotypes and omits some of them. The table shows over 200,000 clones, with approximately 90% occurring only once. Material for sequencing was peripheral blood. The receptors were sampled from a woman between 40 and 55 years old who had recovered from COVID-19.

The rearrangement links TRBV25-1 to TRBJ2-4; TRBD2 matches 7 bases. Germline CDR1 is MGHDK and CDR2 is SYGVNS. V lost 1 base to trimming and J lost 3 bases; unmatched junction nucleotides: 3. The CDR3 consists of 15 residues. CDR3 in amino acids: CASSEFRGDKNIQYF. DNA for the CDR3: TGTGCCAGCAGTGAATTTCGGGGGGACAAAAACATTCAGTACTTC.

The chain has TRBV10-3 and TRBJ2-1; D remains unclear. Germline V lookup: CDR1 ENHRY, CDR2 SYGVKD. The V gene lost 7 bases and the J gene lost 4 bases, with 11 bases spanning the gap. The CDR3 is 13 amino acids. The CDR3 nucleotides read TGTGCCATCACCGCGACTGGGTACAATGAGCAGTTCTTC. This encodes CAITATGYNEQFF.

The V gene is TRBV19, the J gene TRBJ1-5, with 7 bases fitting TRBD1. Per germline, CDR1 LNHDA and CDR2 SQIVND (reference sequence). This CDR3 has 12 residues. V was clipped by 11 bases and J by 4 bases; unmatched bases: 5. The CDR3 protein is CAGGRGNQPQHF. CDR3 coding DNA: TGTGCCGGCGGCAGGGGGAATCAGCCCCAGCATTTT.

V gene TRBV6-6 combines with J gene TRBJ1-1; 8 bases map to TRBD1. CDR1 MNHNY and CDR2 SVGAGI come from the germline V gene (reference sequence). V was clipped by 5 bases and J by 0 bases; unmatched bases: 8. The CDR3 sequence is 16 residues long. This CDR3 is CASSGQGARVNTEAFF. For the CDR3, the DNA is TGTGCCAGCAGTGGGCAGGGGGCGCGGGTGAACACTGAAGCTTTCTTT.

The J gene is TRBJ2-3, the V gene TRBV28; 10 positions match TRBD2. CDR3 length: 15 amino acids. V was clipped by 5 bases and J by 4 bases; unmatched bases: 6. Germline V gene sequence: CDR1 MDHEN, CDR2 SYDVKM. The CDR3 spells CASSEAGGPPDTQYF. CDR3 in DNA: TGTGCCAGCAGTGAAGCGGGAGGGCCCCCAGATACGCAGTATTTT.

The chain couples TRBV27 to TRBJ1-2; 10 bases agree with TRBD1. Per the germline V gene, CDR1 is MNHEY and CDR2 is SMNVEV (reference sequence). V shed 5 bases and J 5 bases; nucleotides not matched to a gene: 8. The CDR3 has 15 residues. The CDR3 loop reads CASSPGTGEGYGYTF. CDR3 DNA: TGTGCCAGCAGTCCCGGGACAGGGGAAGGGTATGGCTACACCTTC.

This clone has a single count. This rearrangement joins TRBV24-1 to TRBJ2-7; D may be TRBD1 (5 bases). This CDR3 has 13 amino acids. From germline, CDR1 is KGHDR and CDR2 SFDVKD. The ends were cut back, 4 bases at V and 6 bases at J, with 12 bases in the middle. The CDR3 reads CATSDPGQGEQYF. CDR3 nucleotide sequence: TGTGCCACCAGTGACCCAGGGCAGGGCGAGCAGTACTTC.

There are many counts of this clone. V is TRBV2 and J is TRBJ1-5, with D maybe TRBD1 (6 bases). Germline loops: CDR1 SNHLY, CDR2 FYNNEI. V was pared by 6 bases and J by 6 bases, with 12 bases between. There are 13 residues in the CDR3. DNA of the CDR3: TGTGCCAGCAGAACAGGGCCAGGTCAGCCCCAGCATTTT. Translated, it gives CASRTGPGQPQHF. Together with reference TRBV2 and TRBJ1-5, the CDR3 gives the full variable domain: EPEVTQTPSHQVTQMGQEVILRCVPISNHLYFYWYRQILGQKVEFLVSFYNNEISEKSEIFDDQFSVERPDGSNFTLKIRSTKLEDSAMYFCASRTGPGQPQHFGDGTRLSIL.

The gene calls are TRBV30 and TRBJ1-3; D is unclear. V lost 2 bases and J 0 bases, leaving 5 bases between the germline ends. The CDR3 has 13 amino acids. Per germline, CDR1 GTSNPN and CDR2 SVGIG (reference sequence). CDR3 nucleotide sequence: TGTGCCTGGAGTCGTTCCTCTGGAAACACCATATATTTT. Protein product: CAWSRSSGNTIYF. The full variable domain, its missing parts supplied by reference TRBV30 and TRBJ1-3, is SQTIHQWPATLVQPVGSPLSLECTVEGTSNPNLYWYRQAAGRGLQLLFYSVGIGQISSEVPQNLSASRPQDRQFILSSKKLLLSDSGFYLCAWSRSSGNTIYFGEGSWLTVV.

The chain employs TRBV10-3 and TRBJ1-2; weak D call: TRBD1 (5 bases). V was pared by 10 bases and J by 3 bases, with 12 bases between. This CDR3 contains 12 residues. The germline V gene encodes CDR1 ENHRY and CDR2 SYGVKD. The CDR3 DNA sequence: TGTGCCACCCCCTGGGGGGACTATGGCTACACCTTC. It specifies CATPWGDYGYTF.

The J gene is TRBJ2-7, the V gene TRBV11-2; D gene ambiguous. The germline CDR1 and CDR2 sequences are SGHAT and FQNNGV. The CDR3 loop spans 15 amino acids. V was shortened by 1 base and J by 0 bases, with 10 bases between the two germline ends. CDR3 sequence (DNA): TGTGCCAGCAGCTTAGGGCAGGCTCACTCCTACGAGCAGTACGTC. It codes for CASSLGQAHSYEQYV.

J is TRBJ2-7 and V is TRBV25-1, with TRBD2 matching over 9 bases. The CDR3 has 15 amino acids. Per the germline V gene, CDR1 is MGHDK and CDR2 is SYGVNS. V was clipped by 6 bases and J by 1 base; unmatched bases: 7. The CDR3 sequence: CASRQAGGVSYEQYF. The CDR3, as DNA: TGTGCCAGCAGACAAGCGGGAGGCGTTTCCTACGAGCAGTACTTC.

The chain is built from TRBV5-8 and TRBJ2-5; D perhaps matches TRBD1 (6 bases). Trimming shortened V by 0 bases and J by 7 bases, and 7 bases separated the two germline ends. The CDR3 spans 12 residues. The germline V gene has CDR1 SGHTS and CDR2 YDEGEE. The CDR3 nucleotides are TGTGCCAGCAGCTTGGCCAGGGGGACCCAGTACTTC. Its translation: CASSLARGTQYF.

The V and J genes are TRBV28 and TRBJ1-5; tentative D call: TRBD1 (5 bases). The germline CDR1 and CDR2 sequences are MDHEN and SYDVKM. CDR3 length equals 14 residues. V lost 4 bases, J lost 6 bases, and 13 bases lay in between. DNA of the CDR3: TGTGCCAGCAGTTGGGGCGCCGGGAGTCAGCCCCAGCATTTT. Translated, it gives CASSWGAGSQPQHF.

The gene calls are TRBV7-3 and TRBJ1-3; tentative D call: TRBD1 (5 bases). Germline CDR1 SGHTA, CDR2 FQGTGA. V was cut by 2 bases and J by 4 bases, with 12 bases left in between. The CDR3 runs to 15 residues. The CDR3 DNA reads TGTGCCAGCAGCTTAGGGGTAGGGGTCGGAAACACCATATATTTT. Translated, it gives CASSLGVGVGNTIYF.

This clone was seen a single time. J is TRBJ2-2 and V is TRBV5-1; TRBD1 agrees at 8 bases. This CDR3 spans 16 amino acids. Per the germline V gene, CDR1 is SGHRS and CDR2 is YFSETQ. V dropped 4 bases and J dropped 1; count of bases not matched to a gene: 6. CDR3 residues: CASSIETGVNTGELFF. Written as DNA, the CDR3 is TGCGCCAGCAGCATCGAGACAGGGGTGAACACCGGGGAGCTGTTTTTT. Filled out from reference TRBV5-1 and TRBJ2-2, the complete variable domain reads KAGVTQTPRYLIKTRGQQVTLSCSPISGHRSVSWYQQTPGQGLQFLFEYFSETQRNKGNFPGRFSGRQFSNSRSEMNVSTLELGDSALYLCASSIETGVNTGELFFGEGSRLTVL.

This clone was seen repeatedly, ten times or more. The chain carries TRBV9 and TRBJ1-1; tentatively, D is TRBD1 (5 bases). The CDR3 extends over 14 amino acids. Deletions cut 0 bases from V and 1 base from J, with 7 bases between. Germline lookup yields CDR1 SGDLS and CDR2 YYNGEE. CDR3 protein: CASSVVDTNTEAFF. The CDR3 DNA reads as TGTGCCAGCAGCGTAGTGGACACGAACACTGAAGCTTTCTTT.

V is TRBV6-5 and J is TRBJ2-1; the D gene is possibly TRBD2 (6 bases). CDR3 length: 16 amino acids. Deletions cut 0 bases from V and 2 bases from J, with 11 bases between. Germline V gives CDR1 MNHEY, CDR2 SVGAGI. The CDR3 sequence is CASSYSGGLTYNEQFF. CDR3 coding DNA: TGTGCCAGCAGTTACTCGGGGGGTCTAACCTACAATGAGCAGTTCTTC.

This clone was observed once. The genes are TRBV30 and TRBJ2-2, with a weak D call TRBD1 (6 bases). The germline V gene encodes CDR1 GTSNPN and CDR2 SVGIG (reference sequence). CDR3 length: 15 residues. V lost 4 bases and J 1 base, leaving 13 bases between the germline ends. The CDR3 DNA reads TGTGCCTGGATCGGAGAGACAGGGAACACCGGGGAGCTGTTTTTT. Residues: CAWIGETGNTGELFF.

The chain joins TRBV7-9 to TRBJ2-3; 7 bases are a match to TRBD2. The CDR3 covers 15 residues. Germline lookup yields CDR1 SEHNR and CDR2 FQNEAQ (reference sequence). V was clipped by 4 bases and J by 4 bases; unmatched bases: 8. The chain's CDR3 is CASSSPSAGPDTQYF. The CDR3 DNA is TGTGCCAGCAGCTCCCCTTCAGCGGGACCAGATACGCAGTATTTT. Based on the CDR3 plus reference TRBV7-9 and TRBJ2-3, the full variable domain is DTGVSQNPRHKITKRGQNVTFRCDPISEHNRLYWYRQTLGQGPEFLTYFQNEAQLEKSRLLSDRFSAERPKGSFSTLEIQRTEQGDSAMYLCASSSPSAGPDTQYFGPGTRLTVL.

This rearrangement joins TRBV18 to TRBJ1-1; possibly TRBD1 for D (5 bases). Trimming took 4 bases from V and 1 from J, leaving 10 bases between them. The CDR3 consists of 14 residues. Germline V CDR1 and CDR2: KGHSH, LQKENI. The CDR3: CASSRGAGNTEAFF. DNA for the CDR3: TGTGCCAGCTCACGCGGGGCAGGGAACACTGAAGCTTTCTTT. The full variable domain, with the rest looked up from reference TRBV18 and TRBJ1-1, is NAGVMQNPRHLVRRRGQEARLRCSPMKGHSHVYWYRQLPEEGLKFMVYLQKENIIDESGMPKERFSAEFPKEGPSILRIQQVVRGDSAAYFCASSRGAGNTEAFFGQGTRLTVV.

The CDR3 loop is CASSLAGRDTQYF. For the CDR3, the DNA is TGTGCCAGCAGCTTAGCGGGGCGAGATACGCAGTATTTT. The V and J genes are TRBV7-2 and TRBJ2-3; a weak D match, TRBD1 (5 bases). CDR3 length: 13 amino acids. Trimming left V 0 bases short and J 5 bases short, with 6 bases between. The germline CDR1 and CDR2 sequences are SGHTA and FQGNSA.

In this sample, this clone turned up a few times. The chain is built from TRBV4-2 and TRBJ2-5, with 10 bases aligning to TRBD2. The CDR3 runs 15 residues. Germline values: CDR1 LGHNA, CDR2 YNFKEQ. The V gene end was trimmed by 1 base and the J gene end by 5 bases; junction bases not matched to a gene: 4. CDR3 region: CASSQASGSGETQYF. For the CDR3, the DNA is TGTGCCAGCAGCCAAGCTAGCGGGAGTGGGGAGACCCAGTACTTC.

The V and J genes are TRBV3-1 (or the pseudogene TRBV3-2) and TRBJ2-7; the D gene is possibly TRBD2 (5 bases). Germline-derived CDR1 and CDR2 are LGHDT and YNNKEL (reference sequence). The V end was cut by 1 base, the J end by 3 bases, with 10 bases between. The CDR3 is made up of 14 amino acids. Here the CDR3 DNA reads TGTGCCAGCAGCCAAGGCACGGCGGGCTACGAGCAGTACTTC. Protein: CASSQGTAGYEQYF.

The chain combines TRBV19 with TRBJ1-5, with TRBD1 identical over 7 bases. CDR1 LNHDA and CDR2 SQIVND come from the germline V gene (reference sequence). Losses at the gene ends were 6 bases for V and 2 bases for J; bases not matched to a gene: 7. CDR3 size: 15 residues. This CDR3 reads CASRGPGQGNQPQHF. DNA for the CDR3: TGTGCCAGTAGGGGGCCAGGACAGGGCAATCAGCCCCAGCATTTT.